Given below is one T cell receptor beta chain in context. Its target is not known. Vbeta (60) and Jbeta (13) primers were used in the PCR. The data were produced by immunoSEQ multiplex PCR, yet TCRdb's version contains in-frame clones alone and is incomplete. This specimen shows 50,000 to 70,000 clones; the ten leading clones hold roughly 9.6%. These data originate in a study of cytomegalovirus exposure and HLA in healthy donors. Per germline, CDR1 SGHTA and CDR2 FQGNSA. Trimming removed 1 base from V and 1 base from J; junction bases left unmatched: 6. CDR3 length: 17 amino acids. Regarding the study as a whole: Upon later analysis, TCR association rates were observed to vary by HLA locus, being highest for DRB1 and lowest for HLA-C. A highly shared variant cluster was judged a likely technical artifact. Analysis performed later found more than 15,000 TCR beta sequences associated with HLA alleles at 0.05 false discovery rate.

Sequences were obtained from PBMCs. This chain connects TRBV7-2 to TRBJ1-1, with TRBD1 matching 10 bases. The sequence derives from a man between 50 and 59 years old in good health and CMV-seropositive. The DNA of the CDR3 is TGTGCCAGCAGCTTAGAGGGACAGGGGCTGGGGAACACTGAAGCTTTCTTT. This codes for CASSLEGQGLGNTEAFF.